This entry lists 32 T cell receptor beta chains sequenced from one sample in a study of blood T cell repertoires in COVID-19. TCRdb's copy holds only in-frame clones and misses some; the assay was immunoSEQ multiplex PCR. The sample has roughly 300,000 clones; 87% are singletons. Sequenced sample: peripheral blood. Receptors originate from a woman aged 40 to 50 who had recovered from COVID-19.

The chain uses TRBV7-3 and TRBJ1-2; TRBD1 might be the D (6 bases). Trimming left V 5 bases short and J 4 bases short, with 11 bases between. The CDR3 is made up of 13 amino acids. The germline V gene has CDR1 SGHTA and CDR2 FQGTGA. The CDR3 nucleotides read TGTGCCAGCAGCATACAGGGAAGCTATGGCTACACCTTC. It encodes CASSIQGSYGYTF.

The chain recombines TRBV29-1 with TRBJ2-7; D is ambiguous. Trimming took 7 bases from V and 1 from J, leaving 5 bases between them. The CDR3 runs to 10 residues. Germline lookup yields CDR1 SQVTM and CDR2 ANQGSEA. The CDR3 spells CSALSYEQYF. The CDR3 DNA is TGCAGCGCCCTTTCCTACGAGCAGTACTTC.

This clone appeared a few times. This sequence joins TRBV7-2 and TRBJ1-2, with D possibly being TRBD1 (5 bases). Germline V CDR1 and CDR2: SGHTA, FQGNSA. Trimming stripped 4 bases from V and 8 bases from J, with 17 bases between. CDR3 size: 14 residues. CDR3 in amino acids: CASSSTQGRRGYTF. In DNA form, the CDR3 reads TGTGCCAGCAGCTCAACTCAGGGTAGACGGGGCTACACCTTC.

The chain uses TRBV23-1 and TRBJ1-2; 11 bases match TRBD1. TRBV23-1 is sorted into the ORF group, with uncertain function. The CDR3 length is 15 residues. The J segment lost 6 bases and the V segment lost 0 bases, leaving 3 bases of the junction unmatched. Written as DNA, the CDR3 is TGCGCCAGCAGTCAATCGGGGACAGGGGGTAATGGCTACACCTTC. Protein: CASSQSGTGGNGYTF.

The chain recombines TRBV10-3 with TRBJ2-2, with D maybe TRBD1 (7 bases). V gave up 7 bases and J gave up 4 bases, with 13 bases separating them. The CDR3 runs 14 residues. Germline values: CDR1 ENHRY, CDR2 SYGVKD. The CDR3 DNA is TGTGCCATCAACCCAGGGGGGATCACCGGGGAGCTGTTTTTT. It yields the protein CAINPGGITGELFF.

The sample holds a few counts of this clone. CDR3 nucleotide sequence: TGTGCCAGCAGCCAACAGGGTCCCACTGAAGCTTTCTTT. This codes for CASSQQGPTEAFF. The V and J genes are TRBV11-2 and TRBJ1-1; maybe TRBD1 (6 bases). This CDR3 contains 13 residues. V lost 5 bases and J lost 4, with 11 bases in between. CDR1 is SGHAT and CDR2 is FQNNGV in the germline V gene. Variable domain in full (rest from reference TRBV11-2 and TRBJ1-1): EAGVAQSPRYKIIEKRQSVAFWCNPISGHATLYWYQQILGQGPKLLIQFQNNGVVDDSQLPKDRFSAERLKGVDSTLKIQPAKLEDSAVYLCASSQQGPTEAFFGQGTRLTVV.

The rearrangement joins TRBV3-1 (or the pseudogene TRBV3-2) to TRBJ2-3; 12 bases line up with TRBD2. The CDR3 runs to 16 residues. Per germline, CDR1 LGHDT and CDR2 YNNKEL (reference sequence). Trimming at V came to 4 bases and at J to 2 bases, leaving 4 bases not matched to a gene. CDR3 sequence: CASSRWTSGATDTQYF. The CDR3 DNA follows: TGTGCCAGCAGCCGGTGGACTAGCGGGGCCACAGATACGCAGTATTTT.

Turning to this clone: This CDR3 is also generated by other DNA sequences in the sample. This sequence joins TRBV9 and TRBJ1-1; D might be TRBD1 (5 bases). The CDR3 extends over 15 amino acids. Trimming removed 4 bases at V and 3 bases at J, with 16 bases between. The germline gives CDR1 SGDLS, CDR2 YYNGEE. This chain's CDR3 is CASSPRGGMDTEAFF. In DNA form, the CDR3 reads TGTGCCAGCAGCCCCCGGGGGGGGATGGACACTGAAGCTTTCTTT.

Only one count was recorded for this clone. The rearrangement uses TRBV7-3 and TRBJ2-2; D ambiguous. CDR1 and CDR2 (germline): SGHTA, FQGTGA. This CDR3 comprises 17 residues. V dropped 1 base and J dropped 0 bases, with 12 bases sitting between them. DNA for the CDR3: TGTGCCAGCAGCTTAAGAGGTGACGTAGCGAACACCGGGGAGCTGTTTTTT. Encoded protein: CASSLRGDVANTGELFF.

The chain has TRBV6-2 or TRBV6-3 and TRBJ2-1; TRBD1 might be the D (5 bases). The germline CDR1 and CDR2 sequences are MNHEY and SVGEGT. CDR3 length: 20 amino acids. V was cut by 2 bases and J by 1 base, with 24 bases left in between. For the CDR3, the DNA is TGTGCCAGCAGTTACCCGACCCCTCCCGGAGCCCAGGGATCCTACAATGAGCAGTTCTTC. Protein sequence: CASSYPTPPGAQGSYNEQFF.

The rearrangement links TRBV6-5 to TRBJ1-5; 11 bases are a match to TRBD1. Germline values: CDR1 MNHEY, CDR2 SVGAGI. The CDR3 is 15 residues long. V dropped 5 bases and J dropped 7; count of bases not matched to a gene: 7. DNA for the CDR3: TGTGCCAGCAGTCCGGACAGGGGGCTTGGACAGCCCCAGCATTTT. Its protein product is CASSPDRGLGQPQHF.

The CDR3 region has the DNA TGTGCCAGCAGTCCCTTTTTCTGGGGCCGCCGCACAGATACGCAGTATTTT. Its protein product is CASSPFFWGRRTDTQYF. The gene calls are TRBV11-2 and TRBJ2-3; a possible D gene is TRBD1 (5 bases). The CDR3 is 17 residues long. Germline V gene sequence: CDR1 SGHAT, CDR2 FQNNGV. Trimming pared 6 bases from V and 1 base from J, leaving 20 bases between.

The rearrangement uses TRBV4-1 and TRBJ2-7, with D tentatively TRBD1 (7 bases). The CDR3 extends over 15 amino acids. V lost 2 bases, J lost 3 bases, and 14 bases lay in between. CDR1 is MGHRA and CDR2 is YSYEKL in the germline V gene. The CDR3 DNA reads TGCGCCAGCAGCCAACCAGGGGGGAAAAGCTACGAGCAGTACTTC. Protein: CASSQPGGKSYEQYF.

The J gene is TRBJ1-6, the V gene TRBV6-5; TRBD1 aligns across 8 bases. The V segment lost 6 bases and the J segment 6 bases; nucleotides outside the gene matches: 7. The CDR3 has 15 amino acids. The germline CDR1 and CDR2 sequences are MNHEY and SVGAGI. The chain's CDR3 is CASSLWTGSNSPLHF. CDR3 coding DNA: TGTGCCAGCAGCCTCTGGACAGGGAGTAATTCACCCCTCCACTTT.

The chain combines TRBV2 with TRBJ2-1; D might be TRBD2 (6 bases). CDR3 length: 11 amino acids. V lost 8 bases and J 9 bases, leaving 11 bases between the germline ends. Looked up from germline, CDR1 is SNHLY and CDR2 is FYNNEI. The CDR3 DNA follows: TGTGCCAGCGGCGGGACCGGTGAGCAGTTCTTC. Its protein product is CASGGTGEQFF.

The DNA for the CDR3 is TGTGCCAGCAGCTTTACCGAACTGTTTAACTATGGCTACACCTTC. This gives the protein CASSFTELFNYGYTF. The V and J genes are TRBV7-2 and TRBJ1-2; D uncertain. With 3 bases removed from V and 1 base from J, the gap between germline ends came to 12 bases. Germline CDR1 SGHTA, CDR2 FQGNSA. This CDR3 comprises 15 residues.

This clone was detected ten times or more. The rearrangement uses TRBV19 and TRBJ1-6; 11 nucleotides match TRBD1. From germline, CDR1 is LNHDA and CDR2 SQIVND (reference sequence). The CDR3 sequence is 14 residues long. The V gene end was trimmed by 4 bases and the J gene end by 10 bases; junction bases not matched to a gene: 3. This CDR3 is CASSRDRGGSPLHF. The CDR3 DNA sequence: TGTGCCAGTAGTAGGGACAGGGGGGGATCACCCCTCCACTTT.

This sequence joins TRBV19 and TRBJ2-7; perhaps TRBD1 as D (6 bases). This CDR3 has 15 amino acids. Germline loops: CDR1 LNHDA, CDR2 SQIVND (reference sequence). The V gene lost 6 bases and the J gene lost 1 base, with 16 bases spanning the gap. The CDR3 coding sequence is TGTGCCAGTAGAGACCAGGACAGATCTTCCTACGAGCAGTACTTC. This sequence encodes CASRDQDRSSYEQYF.

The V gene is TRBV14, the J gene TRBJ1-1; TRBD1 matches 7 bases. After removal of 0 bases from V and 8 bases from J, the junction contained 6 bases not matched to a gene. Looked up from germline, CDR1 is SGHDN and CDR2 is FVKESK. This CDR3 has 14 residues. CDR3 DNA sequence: TGTGCCAGCAGCCAAGACTTCCGGGACAGAGAAGCTTTCTTT. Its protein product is CASSQDFRDREAFF.

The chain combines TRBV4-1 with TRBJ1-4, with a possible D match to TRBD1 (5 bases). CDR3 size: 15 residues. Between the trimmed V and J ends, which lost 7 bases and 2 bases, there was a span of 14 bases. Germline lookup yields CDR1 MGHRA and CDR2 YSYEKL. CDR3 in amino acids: CASTYVRGTNEKLFF. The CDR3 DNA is TGCGCCAGCACCTACGTCCGGGGGACTAATGAAAAACTGTTTTTT.

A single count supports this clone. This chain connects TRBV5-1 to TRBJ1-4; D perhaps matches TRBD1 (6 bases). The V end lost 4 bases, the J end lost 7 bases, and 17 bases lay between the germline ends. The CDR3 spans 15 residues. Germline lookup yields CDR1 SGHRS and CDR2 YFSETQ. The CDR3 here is CASSKRRTEAEKLFF. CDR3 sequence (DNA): TGCGCCAGCAGCAAAAGGAGGACAGAAGCTGAAAAACTGTTTTTT.

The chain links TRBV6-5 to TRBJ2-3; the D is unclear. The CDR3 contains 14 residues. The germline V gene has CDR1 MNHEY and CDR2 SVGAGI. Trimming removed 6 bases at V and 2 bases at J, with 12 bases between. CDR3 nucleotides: TGTGCCAGCAGCCAGACAAGCCCCACAGATACGCAGTATTTT. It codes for CASSQTSPTDTQYF.

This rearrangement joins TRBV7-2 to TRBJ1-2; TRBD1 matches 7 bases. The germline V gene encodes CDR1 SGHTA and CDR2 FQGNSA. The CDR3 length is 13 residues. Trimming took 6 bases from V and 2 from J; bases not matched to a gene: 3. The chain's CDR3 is CASRMTGNYGYTF. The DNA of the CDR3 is TGTGCCAGCAGGATGACAGGGAACTATGGCTACACCTTC.

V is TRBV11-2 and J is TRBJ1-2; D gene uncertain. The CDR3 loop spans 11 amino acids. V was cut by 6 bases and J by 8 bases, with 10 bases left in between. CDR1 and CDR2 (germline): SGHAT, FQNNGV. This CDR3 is CASRAGGGYTF. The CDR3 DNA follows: TGTGCCAGCAGGGCGGGCGGGGGCTACACCTTC.

This CDR3 reads CASSYTPGDSYEQYF. CDR3 bases: TGTGCCAGCAGTTACACCCCGGGGGATTCCTACGAGCAGTACTTC. The chain recombines TRBV6-2 or TRBV6-3 with TRBJ2-7; TRBD2 is a possible D gene (6 bases). Between the trimmed V and J ends, which lost 2 bases and 1 base, there was a span of 12 bases. Germline-derived CDR1 and CDR2 are MNHEY and SVGEGT. This CDR3 is 15 amino acids long.

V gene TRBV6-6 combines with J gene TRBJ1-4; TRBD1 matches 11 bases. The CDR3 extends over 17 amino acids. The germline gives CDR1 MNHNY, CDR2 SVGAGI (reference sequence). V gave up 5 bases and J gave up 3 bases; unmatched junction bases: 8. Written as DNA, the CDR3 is TGTGCCAGCAGTCGCCGGGACAGGGGGAAACCTAATGAAAAACTGTTTTTT. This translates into CASSRRDRGKPNEKLFF.

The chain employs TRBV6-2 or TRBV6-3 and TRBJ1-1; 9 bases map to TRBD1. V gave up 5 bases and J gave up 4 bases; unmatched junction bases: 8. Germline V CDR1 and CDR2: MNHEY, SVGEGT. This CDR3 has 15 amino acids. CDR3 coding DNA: TGTGCCAGCAGTATGAACAGGGGGCGGGGCACTGAAGCTTTCTTT. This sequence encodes CASSMNRGRGTEAFF.

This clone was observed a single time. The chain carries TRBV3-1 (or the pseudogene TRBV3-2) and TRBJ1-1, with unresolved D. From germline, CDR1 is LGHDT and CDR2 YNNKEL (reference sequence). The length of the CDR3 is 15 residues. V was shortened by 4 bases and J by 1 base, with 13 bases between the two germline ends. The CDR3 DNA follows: TGTGCCAGCAGCCGACTACAGATTCCGAACACTGAAGCTTTCTTT. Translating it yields CASSRLQIPNTEAFF.

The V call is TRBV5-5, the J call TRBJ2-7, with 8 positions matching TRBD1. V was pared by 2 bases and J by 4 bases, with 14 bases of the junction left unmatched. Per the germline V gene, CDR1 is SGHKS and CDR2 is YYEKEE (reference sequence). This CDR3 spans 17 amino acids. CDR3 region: CASSFGQGLGRFYEQYF. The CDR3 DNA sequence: TGTGCCAGCAGCTTCGGACAGGGCCTGGGACGTTTTTACGAGCAGTACTTC.

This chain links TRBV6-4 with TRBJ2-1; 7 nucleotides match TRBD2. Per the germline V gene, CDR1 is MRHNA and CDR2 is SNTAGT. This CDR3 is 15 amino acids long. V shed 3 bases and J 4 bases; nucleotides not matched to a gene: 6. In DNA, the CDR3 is TGTGCCAGCAGTGAAGGGACTAACCCATACAATGAGCAGTTCTTC. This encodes CASSEGTNPYNEQFF.

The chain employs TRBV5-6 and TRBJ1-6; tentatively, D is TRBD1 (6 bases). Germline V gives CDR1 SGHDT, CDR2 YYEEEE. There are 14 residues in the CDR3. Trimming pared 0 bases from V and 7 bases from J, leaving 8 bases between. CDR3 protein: CASSLAGGNSPLHF. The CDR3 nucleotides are TGTGCCAGCAGCTTGGCGGGGGGCAATTCACCCCTCCACTTT. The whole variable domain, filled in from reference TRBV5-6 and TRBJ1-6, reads DAGVTQSPTHLIKTRGQQVTLRCSPKSGHDTVSWYQQALGQGPQFIFQYYEEEERQRGNFPDRFSGHQFPNYSSELNVNALLLGDSALYLCASSLAGGNSPLHFGNGTRLTVT.

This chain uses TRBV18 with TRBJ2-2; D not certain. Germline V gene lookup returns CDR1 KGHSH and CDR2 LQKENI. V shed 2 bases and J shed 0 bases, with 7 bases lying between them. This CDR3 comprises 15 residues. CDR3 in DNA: TGTGCCAGCTCACCAAGGCGGCCGAACACCGGGGAGCTGTTTTTT. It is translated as CASSPRRPNTGELFF.